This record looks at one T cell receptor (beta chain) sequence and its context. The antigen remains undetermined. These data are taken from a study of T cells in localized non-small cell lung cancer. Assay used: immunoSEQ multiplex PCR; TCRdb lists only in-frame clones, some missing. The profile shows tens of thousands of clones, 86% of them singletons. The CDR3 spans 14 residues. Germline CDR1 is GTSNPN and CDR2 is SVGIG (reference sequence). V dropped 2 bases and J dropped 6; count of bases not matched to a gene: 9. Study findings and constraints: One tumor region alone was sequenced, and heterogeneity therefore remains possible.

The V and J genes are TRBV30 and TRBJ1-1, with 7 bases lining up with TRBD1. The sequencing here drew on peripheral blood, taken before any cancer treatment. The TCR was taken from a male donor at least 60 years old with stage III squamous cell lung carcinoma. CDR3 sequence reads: CAWSSGIGQAEAFF. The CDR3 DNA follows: TGTGCCTGGAGTTCTGGGATAGGACAGGCTGAAGCTTTCTTT.